The rows below give T cell receptor beta chains drawn from one sample of a study of OX40 agonist ivuxolimab in advanced cancers. The repertoire was sequenced with immunoSEQ multiplex PCR; TCRdb's copy has only in-frame clones and lacks some. Among some 83,000 clones, roughly 84% were seen once, and the ten largest hold about 7%. The sequencing here drew on CD4+ or CD8+ T cells sorted from blood, taken in a trial of the OX40 agonist ivuxolimab. These receptors originate from an adult with an advanced solid tumor such as melanoma, head and neck, liver or kidney cancer. Each CDR3 is given with its conserved first and last residue. The D gene is left open where the match is weak.

J gene: TRBJ2-1
V gene: TRBV21-1
D gene: -
CDR3 protein: CASSKVGGRGRDETNEQFF

J gene: TRBJ2-5
V gene: TRBV7-2
D gene: -
CDR3 protein: CASSTGTRTKETQYF

J gene: TRBJ2-2
V gene: TRBV6-1
D gene: -
CDR3 protein: CASNTETGELFF

J gene: TRBJ2-1
V gene: TRBV6-4
D gene: TRBD2
CDR3 protein: CASSDSKRGDSYNEQFF

J gene: TRBJ2-2
V gene: TRBV6-1
D gene: -
CDR3 protein: CASSVLVRGYGLFF

J gene: TRBJ2-1
V gene: TRBV5-1
D gene: -
CDR3 protein: CASSRNIGSSYNEQFF

J gene: TRBJ1-2
V gene: TRBV10-3
D gene: -
CDR3 protein: CAISEEANYGYTF

J gene: TRBJ1-6
V gene: TRBV2
D gene: TRBD1
CDR3 protein: CASSATGIEDSPLHF

J gene: TRBJ2-2
V gene: TRBV5-8
D gene: -
CDR3 protein: CASTALRGGNTGELFF

J gene: TRBJ2-1
V gene: TRBV15
D gene: -
CDR3 protein: CATSRDQRRGEQFF

J gene: TRBJ1-1
V gene: TRBV30
D gene: -
CDR3 protein: CVVRGRLNTEAFF

J gene: TRBJ1-4
V gene: TRBV19
D gene: TRBD1
CDR3 protein: CASSARTGGAGTNEKLFF

J gene: TRBJ2-5
V gene: TRBV5-4
D gene: -
CDR3 protein: CASSLFGYLNLQYF

J gene: TRBJ1-5
V gene: TRBV12-5
D gene: TRBD1
CDR3 protein: CASALGGTGVQPQHF

J gene: TRBJ2-5
V gene: TRBV5-1
D gene: -
CDR3 protein: CASSSLGVGQETQYF

J gene: TRBJ1-1
V gene: TRBV5-1
D gene: -
CDR3 protein: CASSPQGMTEAFF

J gene: TRBJ2-3
V gene: TRBV6-1
D gene: TRBD1
CDR3 protein: CASSFTGDPTQYF

J gene: TRBJ2-3
V gene: TRBV5-8
D gene: TRBD2
CDR3 protein: CASSLGTSGLTDTQYF

J gene: TRBJ2-1
V gene: TRBV6-6
D gene: TRBD2
CDR3 protein: CASSNPGLAGGYEQFF

J gene: TRBJ2-6
V gene: TRBV5-1
D gene: -
CDR3 protein: CASSYGPPGSGANVLTF

J gene: TRBJ1-2
V gene: TRBV6-1
D gene: -
CDR3 protein: CASWSHGETNYGYTF

J gene: TRBJ2-3
V gene: TRBV11-3
D gene: -
CDR3 protein: CASTDRDHSTDTQYF

J gene: TRBJ1-6
V gene: TRBV7-6
D gene: -
CDR3 protein: CASSPLRGGGDSPLHF

J gene: TRBJ2-3
V gene: TRBV7-3
D gene: TRBD2
CDR3 protein: CASSSTSGRLGTDTQYF

J gene: TRBJ1-6
V gene: TRBV10-3
D gene: TRBD1
CDR3 protein: CAISDLRGTDASPLHF

J gene: TRBJ1-1
V gene: TRBV2
D gene: -
CDR3 protein: CASKAYLNTEAFF

J gene: TRBJ2-5
V gene: TRBV7-7
D gene: TRBD1
CDR3 protein: CASSPIRHLSGGEETQYF

J gene: TRBJ1-2
V gene: TRBV5-1
D gene: -
CDR3 protein: CASRYSQGPNYGYTF

J gene: TRBJ2-3
V gene: TRBV7-2
D gene: TRBD1
CDR3 protein: CASSLRTGRPDTQYF

J gene: TRBJ1-1
V gene: TRBV9
D gene: TRBD1
CDR3 protein: CASSAEQGINTEAFF

J gene: TRBJ1-1
V gene: TRBV7-6
D gene: -
CDR3 protein: CASSHPGGLNTEAFF

J gene: TRBJ2-3
V gene: TRBV19
D gene: TRBD2
CDR3 protein: CASSIMGGLAGVGDTQYF

J gene: TRBJ1-2
V gene: TRBV30
D gene: -
CDR3 protein: CAWSLGINYGYTF

J gene: TRBJ2-3
V gene: TRBV10-3
D gene: -
CDR3 protein: CAISGKTGTDTQYF

J gene: TRBJ1-4
V gene: TRBV7-8
D gene: TRBD1
CDR3 protein: CASSLGGQGGYGKLFF

J gene: TRBJ2-1
V gene: TRBV7-9
D gene: TRBD1
CDR3 protein: CASSLTPGQQNHEQFF

J gene: TRBJ2-6
V gene: TRBV18
D gene: -
CDR3 protein: CASSRSSGANVLTF

J gene: TRBJ2-1
V gene: TRBV6-5
D gene: -
CDR3 protein: CASALKGQNNEQFF

J gene: TRBJ2-5
V gene: TRBV19
D gene: TRBD1
CDR3 protein: CATQDRGVSETQYF

J gene: TRBJ2-1
V gene: TRBV4-1
D gene: -
CDR3 protein: CASRLQGSYNEQFF

J gene: TRBJ2-3
V gene: TRBV19
D gene: TRBD2
CDR3 protein: CASTPSGKGTDTQYF

J gene: TRBJ1-4
V gene: TRBV4-2
D gene: TRBD1
CDR3 protein: CASSQGSPGQGLFF

J gene: TRBJ1-1
V gene: TRBV18
D gene: -
CDR3 protein: CASSPGPGVSEAFF

J gene: TRBJ2-1
V gene: TRBV6-1
D gene: -
CDR3 protein: CASSELSSYNEQFF

J gene: TRBJ1-4
V gene: TRBV7-2
D gene: -
CDR3 protein: CASSLRTSQGEKLFF

J gene: TRBJ1-5
V gene: TRBV4-1
D gene: -
CDR3 protein: CASSQVAAPNQPQHF

J gene: TRBJ2-5
V gene: TRBV5-4
D gene: TRBD2
CDR3 protein: CASSPGGAGQETQYF

J gene: TRBJ2-1
V gene: TRBV7-2
D gene: -
CDR3 protein: CASIKTGTSNEQFF

J gene: TRBJ1-3
V gene: TRBV5-1
D gene: TRBD1
CDR3 protein: CASSLQGAISGNTIYF

J gene: TRBJ2-7
V gene: TRBV6-5
D gene: TRBD2
CDR3 protein: CASSYAGGRAVDEQYF

J gene: TRBJ2-3
V gene: TRBV27
D gene: TRBD1
CDR3 protein: CASRQRGLGTDTQYF

J gene: TRBJ1-1
V gene: TRBV28
D gene: -
CDR3 protein: CASEPGGGWNTEAFF

J gene: TRBJ2-7
V gene: TRBV29-1
D gene: -
CDR3 protein: CSVRGTYEQYF

J gene: TRBJ2-3
V gene: TRBV7-8
D gene: TRBD2
CDR3 protein: CASSSSSLAASTDTQYF

J gene: TRBJ2-7
V gene: TRBV30
D gene: -
CDR3 protein: CAWSLRTAIGQYF

J gene: TRBJ1-6
V gene: TRBV9
D gene: TRBD1
CDR3 protein: CASSERTGSNSPLHF

J gene: TRBJ1-5
V gene: TRBV5-3
D gene: TRBD1
CDR3 protein: CARSLLPGQGRQLDQPQHF

J gene: TRBJ1-5
V gene: TRBV27
D gene: -
CDR3 protein: CASSTSRLRQPQHF

J gene: TRBJ1-2
V gene: TRBV6-5
D gene: -
CDR3 protein: CASSYSRGNGYTF

J gene: TRBJ2-1
V gene: TRBV7-2
D gene: TRBD2
CDR3 protein: CASSSGLAGGVEQFF